One and the same sample provided the 12 T cell receptor beta chains below, sequenced in a study of T-cell reconstitution after alpha-beta-depleted transplantation in children. The authors prepared the TCRbeta library with unique molecular identifiers. Each CDR3 protein gets one entry after TCRdb re-called the PCR reads with MiXCR. The sample has some 220,000 distinct CDR3 sequences; approximately 11% are singletons. The sequenced sample was PBMCs, obtained before TCRalphabeta/CD19-depleted stem cell transplant. The origin of the receptors is a child under two years old with acute myeloid leukemia, due to receive a stem cell transplant.

This clonotype has more than one count but fewer than ten. V and J are TRBV24-1 and TRBJ1-1; 8 bases are a match to TRBD1. Per germline, CDR1 KGHDR and CDR2 SFDVKD. This CDR3 has 13 amino acids. Trimming cost V 10 bases and J 2 bases; bases outside gene matches: 5. Written as DNA, the CDR3 is TGTGCCACAGGGGACAGGTCTAACACTGAAGCTTTCTTT. This sequence encodes CATGDRSNTEAFF.

This chain's CDR3 is CASSWGQGGAGANVLTF. Written as DNA, the CDR3 is TGCGCCAGCAGCTGGGGACAGGGTGGAGCTGGGGCCAACGTCCTGACTTTC. The V and J genes are TRBV5-1 and TRBJ2-6; 9 positions match TRBD1. This CDR3 spans 17 amino acids. Trimming took 3 bases from V and 2 from J; bases not matched to a gene: 6. Germline loops: CDR1 SGHRS, CDR2 YFSETQ.

Of note for this clonotype: A junction boundary mismatches the germline segment, possibly from a read error. V is TRBV6-5 and J is TRBJ2-7, with 8 bases identical to TRBD1. Germline CDR1 reads MNHEY; CDR2 reads SVGAGI. The CDR3 spans 16 residues. CDR3 region: CACSYAADRVPYEQYF. CDR3 sequence (DNA): TGTGCCTGCAGTTACGCCGCGGACAGGGTACCCTACGAGCAGTACTTC.

At least ten counts were recorded for this clonotype. The V and J genes are TRBV7-8 and TRBJ2-7; D might be TRBD1 (5 bases). Per the germline V gene, CDR1 is SGHVS and CDR2 is FQNEAQ. V shed 1 base and J shed 4 bases, with 5 bases lying between them. The CDR3 covers 12 residues. As DNA, the CDR3 is TGTGCCAGCAGCTTAGGACAGTACGAGCAGTACTTC. As protein: CASSLGQYEQYF.

In this sample, this clonotype turned up many times. The rearrangement uses TRBV12-3 or TRBV12-4 and TRBJ2-5, with D maybe TRBD2 (5 bases). V lost 8 bases and J lost 1, with 11 bases in between. This CDR3 spans 13 amino acids. The DNA for the CDR3 is TGTGCCAGCGGCTTCGGGGTCCAAGAGACCCAGTACTTC. This sequence encodes CASGFGVQETQYF.

This clonotype has ten or more counts. This sequence joins TRBV5-1 and TRBJ2-7; 7 positions agree with TRBD1. CDR1 SGHRS and CDR2 YFSETQ come from the germline V gene. V dropped 4 bases and J dropped 4; count of bases not matched to a gene: 11. This CDR3 contains 15 residues. The CDR3 DNA sequence: TGCGCCAGCAGCCCGGACGGGACAGTGTTATACGAGCAGTACTTC. Residues: CASSPDGTVLYEQYF.

The chain joins TRBV5-6 to TRBJ2-2, with a possible D match to TRBD2 (5 bases). Germline V lookup: CDR1 SGHDT, CDR2 YYEEEE. V lost 2 bases, J lost 14 bases, and 19 bases lay in between. The CDR3 extends over 14 amino acids. The CDR3: CASSFGGLAEELFF. CDR3 coding DNA: TGTGCCAGCAGCTTCGGAGGTTTGGCCGAGGAACTGTTTTTT.

This clonotype was seen at least ten times. The chain is built from TRBV7-9 and TRBJ1-2, with D maybe TRBD1 (5 bases). Germline CDR1 SEHNR, CDR2 FQNEAQ (reference sequence). The CDR3 runs 13 residues. Trimming shortened V by 3 bases and J by 4 bases, and 9 bases separated the two germline ends. This CDR3 reads CASSFTGTYGYTF. The CDR3 DNA follows: TGTGCCAGCAGCTTCACCGGGACCTATGGCTACACCTTC.

The table lists this clonotype with many counts. CDR3 sequence: CASSRDSRSTDTQYF. DNA of the CDR3: TGTGCCAGCAGCCGGGACAGCCGAAGCACAGATACGCAGTATTTT. This chain joins TRBV11-2 and TRBJ2-3, with 7 bases aligning to TRBD1. Germline V gene sequence: CDR1 SGHAT, CDR2 FQNNGV. The CDR3 loop spans 15 amino acids. The junction had 5 bases not matched to a gene; V was cut back by 5 bases and J by 0 bases. The whole variable domain, filled in from reference TRBV11-2 and TRBJ2-3, reads EAGVAQSPRYKIIEKRQSVAFWCNPISGHATLYWYQQILGQGPKLLIQFQNNGVVDDSQLPKDRFSAERLKGVDSTLKIQPAKLEDSAVYLCASSRDSRSTDTQYFGPGTRLTVL.

This clonotype was seen at least ten times. The DNA for the CDR3 is TGTGCCATCAGTGAGTCCAGTCAAGAGACCCAGTACTTC. Its protein product is CAISESSQETQYF. V and J are TRBV10-3 and TRBJ2-5; D is unclear. V was shortened by 0 bases and J by 2 bases, with 4 bases between the two germline ends. Germline V gene data show CDR1 as ENHRY and CDR2 as SYGVKD. The CDR3 extends over 13 amino acids.

This clonotype was counted at least ten times. J is TRBJ1-1 and V is TRBV12-3 or TRBV12-4; no firm D call. The CDR3 has 15 residues. Trimming took 3 bases from V and 0 from J, leaving 11 bases between them. CDR3 DNA sequence: TGTGCCAGCAGTTTTTATAAGGGAATGAACACTGAAGCTTTCTTT. Its translation: CASSFYKGMNTEAFF.

This clonotype was seen a few times. The chain uses TRBV7-6 and TRBJ2-3, with 7 nucleotides matching TRBD2. CDR3 size: 17 residues. Unmatched junction bases numbered 11, after V lost 5 bases and J lost 0 bases. The germline V gene has CDR1 SGHVS and CDR2 FNYEAQ. For the CDR3, the DNA is TGTGCCAGCAGCCCAGGACTGAGCGGGGTTAGCACAGATACGCAGTATTTT. It yields the protein CASSPGLSGVSTDTQYF.